These 18 T cell receptor beta chains originate from one sample sequenced in a study of regulatory T cells in long-lasting Graves disease. Time point described: persistent/refractory GD, antithyroid drugs over 5 years with positive TRAb. Isolated PBMC RNA provided the starting material for the TCR library. To make TCR beta libraries, researchers used iRepertoire HTBI primers and Arm-PCR of CDR3 regions. TCRdb re-called the multiplex PCR reads through MiXCR, storing one row per CDR3 protein. The data show around 450,000 distinct CDR3 sequences, 20% to 25% seen once. The source material was peripheral blood mononuclear cells (PBMCs), sampled when the disease was refractory, from a patient treated with antithyroid drugs. The receptors shown here come from a female donor with Graves disease.

The chain has TRBV11-2 and TRBJ2-7, with 9 positions matching TRBD2. The trim removed 5 bases at V and 1 base at J, leaving 6 bases unmatched. The CDR3 loop spans 15 amino acids. Germline V CDR1 and CDR2: SGHAT, FQNNGV. CDR3 DNA: TGTGCCAGCAGCGCCCCGACTAGCGGTTCCTACGAGCAGTACTTC. The encoded protein is CASSAPTSGSYEQYF.

In the case of this clonotype: It may be a read error: a sequence one base away is much more abundant. The chain recombines TRBV2 with TRBJ1-4, with a tentative D call TRBD1 (6 bases). Germline V gene data show CDR1 as SNHLY and CDR2 as FYNNEI. Deletions cut 3 bases from V and 8 bases from J, with 13 bases between. CDR3 length equals 14 residues. The CDR3 coding sequence is TGTGCCAGCAGTGAGGGCGACAGGCAGGAAAAACTGTTTTTT. This encodes CASSEGDRQEKLFF.

Note on this clonotype: A much larger clone differs from this one at a single base, so this may be a read error. The gene calls are TRBV2 and TRBJ2-5; D unclear. In germline, CDR1 is SNHLY, CDR2 FYNNEI. V was clipped by 2 bases and J by 6 bases, with 13 bases between them. The CDR3 is made up of 14 amino acids. In nucleotides, the CDR3 is TGTGCCAGCAGTGAACTTTTGTCACAAAAGACCCAGTACTTC. Its translation: CASSELLSQKTQYF.

This clonotype was detected once. The J gene is TRBJ2-7, the V gene TRBV28, with D tentatively TRBD2 (5 bases). The germline gives CDR1 MDHEN, CDR2 SYDVKM. V was trimmed by 5 bases and J by 3 bases, leaving 8 bases between them. This CDR3 contains 12 residues. CDR3 region: CASSRLFYEQYF. The CDR3 DNA reads TGTGCCAGCAGTCGACTATTCTACGAGCAGTACTTC.

The table lists this clonotype with a few counts. The chain employs TRBV2 and TRBJ1-2, with 9 bases aligning to TRBD1. This CDR3 contains 13 residues. Trimming cost V 3 bases and J 8 bases; bases outside gene matches: 4. CDR1 and CDR2 (germline): SNHLY, FYNNEI. CDR3 nucleotides: TGTGCCAGCAGTGAGGACAGGGGTGAGGGCTACACCTTC. Translation: CASSEDRGEGYTF.

The chain has TRBV29-1 and TRBJ2-7; 11 bases fit TRBD2. The CDR3 consists of 14 residues. CDR1 is SQVTM, CDR2 ANQGSEA, per germline. The ends lost 4 bases at V and 7 bases at J; junction bases unmatched: 9. The CDR3 region is CSVVETSGANEQYF. CDR3 in DNA: TGCAGCGTTGTCGAGACTAGCGGGGCGAATGAGCAGTACTTC.

This clonotype was found a few times. V and J are TRBV20-1 and TRBJ2-7; 7 bases align to TRBD2. This CDR3 contains 15 residues. V trimming: 0 bases; J trimming: 6 bases; junction bases outside the gene matches: 11. Germline V gene lookup returns CDR1 DFQATT and CDR2 SNEGSKA (reference sequence). As DNA, the CDR3 is TGCAGTGCTAGAGACCCCGCGGGGAGGGGTCTCGAGCAGTACTTC. Its protein is CSARDPAGRGLEQYF.

V gene TRBV11-1 combines with J gene TRBJ2-1; 10 bases line up with TRBD1. The length of the CDR3 is 16 residues. The germline V gene has CDR1 SGHAT and CDR2 FQDESV (reference sequence). V was pared by 5 bases and J by 7 bases, with 11 bases of the junction left unmatched. In DNA form, the CDR3 reads TGTGCCAGCAGCCGCGCCGGGACAGGGGTGGTTAATGAGCAGTTCTTC. It translates to CASSRAGTGVVNEQFF.

This clonotype was recorded a few times. The rearrangement joins TRBV24-1 to TRBJ1-1; 9 positions agree with TRBD1. V shed 3 bases and J 3 bases; nucleotides not matched to a gene: 1. The CDR3 covers 14 residues. Germline V gene sequence: CDR1 KGHDR, CDR2 SFDVKD. CDR3 sequence: CATSDGDRDTEAFF. Written as DNA, the CDR3 is TGTGCCACCAGTGATGGGGACAGGGACACTGAAGCTTTCTTT.

This clonotype is a singleton in its sample. The chain couples TRBV9 to TRBJ2-7; D is ambiguous. The length of the CDR3 is 15 residues. V lost 4 bases and J 2 bases, leaving 16 bases between the germline ends. The germline CDR1 and CDR2 sequences are SGDLS and YYNGEE. DNA of the CDR3: TGTGCCAGCAGCATAGAGCCCCAGGCCACCTACGAGCAGTACTTC. Its protein is CASSIEPQATYEQYF.

V and J are TRBV7-9 and TRBJ2-7; no clear D. V lost 8 bases and J 5 bases, leaving 10 bases between the germline ends. CDR1 SEHNR and CDR2 FQNEAQ come from the germline V gene (reference sequence). The CDR3 has 11 residues. The DNA of the CDR3 is TGTGCCAGCGGAAGGAGCCACGAGCAGTACTTC. Translation: CASGRSHEQYF.

A few counts support this clonotype. This chain links TRBV10-3 with TRBJ1-1, with D perhaps TRBD1 (5 bases). The CDR3 loop spans 14 amino acids. Trimming pared 0 bases from V and 4 bases from J, leaving 9 bases between. Germline assignment: CDR1 ENHRY and CDR2 SYGVKD. CDR3 region: CAISESQRGTEAFF. For the CDR3, the DNA is TGTGCCATCAGTGAGTCTCAGAGGGGCACTGAAGCTTTCTTT.

This clonotype was seen only once. The chain carries TRBV18 and TRBJ2-7; a weak D match, TRBD1 (6 bases). V was cut by 6 bases and J by 4 bases, with 13 bases left in between. The CDR3 contains 13 residues. Germline V lookup: CDR1 KGHSH, CDR2 LQKENI. The CDR3, as DNA: TGTGCCAGCTCGCGTTCAGGGGAATACGAGCAGTACTTC. Its translation: CASSRSGEYEQYF.

Ten or more counts support this clonotype. The chain combines TRBV29-1 with TRBJ2-5, with D possibly being TRBD1 (5 bases). This CDR3 region has 14 residues. Trimming left V 1 base short and J 4 bases short, with 13 bases between. Germline V gene data show CDR1 as SQVTM and CDR2 as ANQGSEA. CDR3: CSVEVQGRLETQYF. The CDR3 DNA reads as TGCAGCGTTGAAGTTCAGGGAAGGTTAGAGACCCAGTACTTC.

Notes on this clonotype: A much larger clone differs from this one at a single base, so this may be a read error. No conserved phenylalanine or tryptophan is present at the end of the CDR3, so a read error is the likely explanation. The chain links TRBV6-2 or TRBV6-3 to TRBJ1-6; D remains ambiguous. Trimming stripped 3 bases from V and 8 bases from J, with 11 bases between. Per germline, CDR1 MNHEY and CDR2 SVGEGT. The CDR3 sequence is 14 residues long. As DNA, the CDR3 is TGTGCCAGCAGTTATCGGGAAAAGCATTCACCCCTCCACCTT. It translates to CASSYREKHSPLHL.

The table lists this clonotype with many counts. This CDR3 reads CASSQDSDYQETQYF. For the CDR3, the DNA is TGTGCCAGTAGCCAAGACTCGGACTACCAAGAGACCCAGTACTTC. The J gene is TRBJ2-5, the V gene TRBV19; tentatively, D is TRBD2 (5 bases). The V gene's germline CDR1 is LNHDA and CDR2 SQIVND (reference sequence). The CDR3 runs 15 residues. V was pared by 6 bases and J by 0 bases, with 14 bases between. The variable domain in full, completed from reference TRBV19 and TRBJ2-5, reads DGGITQSPKYLFRKEGQNVTLSCEQNLNHDAMYWYRQDPGQGLRLIYYSQIVNDFQKGDIAEGYSVSREKKESFPLTVTSAQKNPTAFYLCASSQDSDYQETQYFGPGTRLLVL.

The chain is built from TRBV3-1 and TRBJ1-1, with 10 positions matching TRBD1. The CDR3 has 13 residues. V gave up 9 bases and J gave up 4 bases; unmatched junction bases: 5. Germline lookup yields CDR1 LGHDT and CDR2 YNNKEL (reference sequence). The CDR3 DNA reads as TGTGCCAGTACCAGGGACAGGGGCACTGAAGCTTTCTTT. This codes for CASTRDRGTEAFF.

The genes are TRBV20-1 and TRBJ2-5; D possibly corresponds to TRBD2 (6 bases). V was shortened by 1 base and J by 5 bases, with 14 bases between the two germline ends. This CDR3 region has 14 residues. CDR1 and CDR2 from the germline V gene are DFQATT and SNEGSKA (reference sequence). The CDR3 spells CSARGRGTRETQYF. For the CDR3, the DNA is TGCAGTGCTAGAGGGCGAGGGACTCGGGAGACCCAGTACTTC.